Included here is one TCR beta chain sequence, with context. Its matching antigen is unknown. This sample was included in a study of spatial heterogeneity in lung cancer. MiXCR was run by TCRdb on the 5' RACE reads, yielding one entry per CDR3 protein. The sample yields over 10,000 distinct CDR3 sequences, about 4.6% seen once. Trimming took off 4 bases at V and 3 bases at J, with 10 bases between the two ends. In germline, CDR1 is MNHEY, CDR2 SVGEGT. This CDR3 is built from 14 residues. The time point was: sample taken at primary tumor resection. Notes on the study in general: Within tumors, counts of expanded alpha and beta TCRs tracked tumor mutation counts.

The sample was lung tumor tissue, taken at surgery. The receptor comes from a male donor with early-stage non-small cell lung cancer. The chain employs TRBV6-2 or TRBV6-3 and TRBJ1-5; D uncertain. The CDR3 here is CASSSLTINQPQHF. The CDR3 nucleotides read TGTGCCAGCAGTTCTTTGACCATCAATCAGCCCCAGCATTTT.